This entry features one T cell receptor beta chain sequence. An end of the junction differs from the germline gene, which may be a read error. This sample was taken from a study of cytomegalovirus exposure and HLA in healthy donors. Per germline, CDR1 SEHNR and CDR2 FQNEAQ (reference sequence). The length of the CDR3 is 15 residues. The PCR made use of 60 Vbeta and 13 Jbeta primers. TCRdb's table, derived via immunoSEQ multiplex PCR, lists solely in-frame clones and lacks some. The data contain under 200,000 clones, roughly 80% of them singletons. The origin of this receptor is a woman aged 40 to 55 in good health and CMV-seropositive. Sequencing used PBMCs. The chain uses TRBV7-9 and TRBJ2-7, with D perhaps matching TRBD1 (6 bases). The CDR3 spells CSSSLAATGKYEQYF. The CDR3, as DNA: TGTTCCAGCAGCTTAGCAGCCACAGGGAAGTACGAGCAGTACTTC.